What follows is one T cell receptor (beta chain) and its context. Its target is not known. This entry is derived from a study of PD-1 blockade in classical Hodgkin lymphoma. Exposure to brentuximab vedotin varied, and each patient had relapsed following autologous stem cell transplantation. Per germline, CDR1 SNHLY and CDR2 FYNNEI. V gave up 4 bases and J gave up 0 bases, with 6 bases separating them. The CDR3 runs 14 residues. Findings and limits, study-wide: TCR diversity at baseline was reported to be reduced in newly diagnosed patients relative to healthy donors.

Generated by immunoSEQ multiplex PCR, the TCRdb table keeps only in-frame clones and is missing some. The sample contains 38,000 or so clones, 87% of which appear only once. The sequencing here drew on peripheral blood mononuclear cells (PBMCs), taken at baseline. The sequence derives from a human donor with classical Hodgkin lymphoma. The chain joins TRBV2 to TRBJ1-4, with no clear D. This chain's CDR3 is CASSATPTNEKLFF. DNA of the CDR3: TGTGCCAGCAGTGCGACACCAACTAATGAAAAACTGTTTTTT.